Listed here are 22 T cell receptor beta chains from one sample, sequenced in a study of blood T cell repertoires in COVID-19. Some clones are missing from TCRdb's copy, which holds only in-frame ones; the method was immunoSEQ multiplex PCR. Among some 200,000 clones listed, roughly 89% were seen once. Material for sequencing was peripheral blood. These receptors were taken from a woman in her sixties or seventies with COVID-19, enrolled during active disease.

The chain combines TRBV28 with TRBJ2-1; 9 bases fit TRBD1. The CDR3 sequence is 14 residues long. The V gene's germline CDR1 is MDHEN and CDR2 SYDVKM. V shed 6 bases, J shed 9 bases, and the junction held 9 bases outside the gene matches. The chain's CDR3 is CASRSGQGYGEQFF. CDR3 nucleotide sequence: TGTGCCAGCAGATCAGGACAGGGGTACGGTGAGCAGTTCTTC. Looking up the rest from reference TRBV28 and TRBJ2-1 gives the full variable domain: DVKVTQSSRYLVKRTGEKVFLECVQDMDHENMFWYRQDPGLGLRLIYFSYDVKMKEKGDIPEGYSVSREKKERFSLILESASTNQTSMYLCASRSGQGYGEQFFGPGTRLTVL.

The rearrangement links TRBV19 to TRBJ2-7; D possibly corresponds to TRBD2 (6 bases). Trimming left V 7 bases short and J 2 bases short, with 18 bases between. The germline gives CDR1 LNHDA, CDR2 SQIVND (reference sequence). This CDR3 comprises 15 residues. The CDR3 loop reads CASKMGLRGTYEQYF. DNA for the CDR3: TGTGCCAGTAAAATGGGTCTCCGGGGGACCTACGAGCAGTACTTC. The full variable domain, completed using reference TRBV19 and TRBJ2-7, is DGGITQSPKYLFRKEGQNVTLSCEQNLNHDAMYWYRQDPGQGLRLIYYSQIVNDFQKGDIAEGYSVSREKKESFPLTVTSAQKNPTAFYLCASKMGLRGTYEQYFGPGTRLTVT.

The chain has TRBV28 and TRBJ1-2; the match to TRBD1 covers 7 bases. The junction had 11 bases not matched to a gene; V was cut back by 6 bases and J by 4 bases. The CDR3 is made up of 15 amino acids. Germline CDR1 MDHEN, CDR2 SYDVKM. CDR3 DNA sequence: TGTGCCAGCAGACCAAACAGGGGTTTCAGCTATGGCTACACCTTC. Amino acids: CASRPNRGFSYGYTF.

The rearrangement links TRBV4-2 to TRBJ2-7; 14 bases align to TRBD2. Germline values: CDR1 LGHNA, CDR2 YNFKEQ. This CDR3 contains 19 residues. The V gene end was trimmed by 0 bases and the J gene end by 6 bases; junction bases not matched to a gene: 13. Here the CDR3 reads CASSQDLGLAGVQYREQYF. The CDR3 bases are TGTGCCAGCAGCCAAGACTTGGGACTAGCGGGAGTACAGTACCGCGAGCAGTACTTC.

A few counts support this clone. J is TRBJ2-7 and V is TRBV27; a weak D match, TRBD1 (5 bases). The germline V gene encodes CDR1 MNHEY and CDR2 SMNVEV (reference sequence). The V and J ends lost 0 bases and 3 bases respectively, with 18 bases between them. This CDR3 has 17 amino acids. In DNA, the CDR3 is TGTGCCAGCAGTTTATCAACCGGTGGGGCAGAAGTCTACGAGCAGTACTTC. It encodes CASSLSTGGAEVYEQYF.

This rearrangement joins TRBV5-1 to TRBJ2-1; TRBD1 matches at 8 bases. Per germline, CDR1 SGHRS and CDR2 YFSETQ. J lost 6 bases, V lost 5 bases, and 4 bases had no gene match. This CDR3 is 13 amino acids long. In DNA, the CDR3 is TGCGCCAGCAGACAGGGGGTAGGCAATGAGCAGTTCTTC. This codes for CASRQGVGNEQFF.

The rearrangement uses TRBV7-6 and TRBJ2-7; 9 bases are a match to TRBD1. This CDR3 is built from 15 residues. Germline values: CDR1 SGHVS, CDR2 FNYEAQ. Trimming cost V 6 bases and J 5 bases; bases outside gene matches: 11. Here the CDR3 DNA reads TGTGCCAGCAGTCCTGTGGGACAGGGTGCCAACGAGCAGTACTTC. It is translated as CASSPVGQGANEQYF.

The chain employs TRBV7-8 and TRBJ1-6; TRBD1 is a possible D gene (5 bases). Germline V gene sequence: CDR1 SGHVS, CDR2 FQNEAQ. V lost 1 base and J lost 7, with 11 bases in between. The CDR3 totals 15 residues. The CDR3 sequence is CASSLEGLPNSPLHF. The CDR3 DNA reads TGTGCCAGCAGCTTAGAGGGACTGCCCAATTCACCCCTCCACTTT.

In this sample, this clone turned up once. The chain combines TRBV18 with TRBJ2-1; D may be TRBD2 (5 bases). V lost 3 bases and J 7 bases, leaving 13 bases between the germline ends. There are 14 residues in the CDR3. Germline V lookup: CDR1 KGHSH, CDR2 LQKENI. Here the CDR3 reads CASSPYGESNEQFF. DNA for the CDR3: TGTGCCAGCTCACCGTACGGGGAGAGTAATGAGCAGTTCTTC.

This clone was observed once. In DNA form, the CDR3 reads TGTGCCAGCAGCTTCTCCGGCAGGTTTGGAAACACCATATATTTT. Protein sequence: CASSFSGRFGNTIYF. The chain carries TRBV7-9 and TRBJ1-3; D gene unclear. Germline V gives CDR1 SEHNR, CDR2 FQNEAQ (reference sequence). This CDR3 has 15 residues. The V end was cut by 3 bases, the J end by 3 bases, with 12 bases between.

The rearrangement joins TRBV2 to TRBJ2-1; D unresolved. Trimming removed 4 bases from V and 8 bases from J, with 6 bases in between. Germline V CDR1 and CDR2: SNHLY, FYNNEI. The CDR3 is made up of 11 amino acids. The DNA for the CDR3 is TGTGCCAGCAGTGTCGTATATGAGCAGTTCTTC. Encoded protein: CASSVVYEQFF.

The genes are TRBV4-2 and TRBJ1-4, with TRBD1 matching over 9 bases. The V segment lost 0 bases and the J segment 7 bases; nucleotides outside the gene matches: 3. This CDR3 is 15 amino acids long. Germline lookup yields CDR1 LGHNA and CDR2 YNFKEQ. This chain's CDR3 is CASSQDTGGIEKLFF. For the CDR3, the DNA is TGTGCCAGCAGCCAAGATACAGGGGGCATTGAAAAACTGTTTTTT.

The genes are TRBV4-1 and TRBJ1-5; D perhaps matches TRBD1 (6 bases). From germline, CDR1 is MGHRA and CDR2 YSYEKL. Trimming left V 1 base short and J 3 bases short, with 16 bases between. The CDR3 has 17 amino acids. In nucleotides, the CDR3 is TGCGCCAGCAGCCAAGCGGGCTACGGACAGAACAATCAGCCCCAGCATTTT. The encoded protein is CASSQAGYGQNNQPQHF.

This clone showed up just once. The chain combines TRBV29-1 with TRBJ1-1; D is possibly TRBD1 (5 bases). This CDR3 comprises 13 residues. V lost 4 bases and J lost 1, with 10 bases in between. Germline assignment: CDR1 SQVTM and CDR2 ANQGSEA. This CDR3 is CSVARTQNTEAFF. The CDR3 coding sequence is TGCAGCGTTGCAAGGACACAGAACACTGAAGCTTTCTTT.

This clone was detected only a few times. The V call is TRBV3-1 (or the pseudogene TRBV3-2), the J call TRBJ2-7; 8 bases agree with TRBD2. CDR3 length: 19 residues. The junction had 17 bases not matched to a gene; V was cut back by 4 bases and J by 0 bases. CDR1 is LGHDT, CDR2 YNNKEL, per germline (reference sequence). The CDR3 DNA is TGTGCCAGCAGCCCGTCCCCTAGCGGGCATTATAAGAGCTCCTACGAGCAGTACTTC. Amino acid sequence: CASSPSPSGHYKSSYEQYF.

V is TRBV18 and J is TRBJ1-1, with 11 nucleotides matching TRBD1. CDR1 is KGHSH, CDR2 LQKENI, per germline. V was pared by 6 bases and J by 5 bases, with 11 bases of the junction left unmatched. CDR3 length equals 16 residues. CDR3 amino acids: CASSPSGTGGWTEAFF. Written as DNA, the CDR3 is TGTGCCAGCTCTCCTTCCGGGACAGGGGGTTGGACTGAAGCTTTCTTT.

This rearrangement joins TRBV11-3 to TRBJ2-1; D might be TRBD2 (6 bases). CDR1 is SGHNT, CDR2 YENEEA, per germline. This CDR3 is 14 amino acids long. Trimming pared 5 bases from V and 7 bases from J, leaving 15 bases between. The chain's CDR3 is CASSEKYGTNEQFF. CDR3 bases: TGTGCCAGCAGCGAAAAGTACGGGACTAATGAGCAGTTCTTC.

The CDR3 sequence: CASSLGGAGRNSYEQYF. CDR3 DNA: TGTGCCAGCAGCTTAGGAGGCGCGGGTCGAAACTCCTACGAGCAGTACTTC. The rearrangement uses TRBV11-2 and TRBJ2-7, with D possibly TRBD2 on 5 matching bases. CDR1 is SGHAT and CDR2 is FQNNGV in the germline V gene. The CDR3 totals 17 residues. The V and J ends lost 1 base and 0 bases respectively, with 16 bases between them.

The chain employs TRBV28 and TRBJ2-7; 12 bases align to TRBD2. The junction had 10 bases not matched to a gene; V was cut back by 3 bases and J by 1 base. This CDR3 is 18 amino acids long. Germline CDR1 MDHEN, CDR2 SYDVKM. The CDR3 sequence: CASSLGLGLAGPSYEQYF. The CDR3, as DNA: TGTGCCAGCAGTTTGGGATTAGGACTAGCGGGGCCATCCTACGAGCAGTACTTC.

The V gene is TRBV15, the J gene TRBJ2-7; D call uncertain. The CDR3 spans 13 residues. Germline lookup yields CDR1 LNHNV and CDR2 YYDKDF (reference sequence). V lost 0 bases to trimming and J lost 3 bases, with 6 bases between them. CDR3 sequence reads: CATSRERRYEQYF. The CDR3 bases are TGTGCCACCAGCAGAGAGAGGCGCTACGAGCAGTACTTC.

The rearrangement uses TRBV5-6 and TRBJ2-7; no clear D. The germline V and J ends were trimmed by 0 bases and 5 bases, with 12 bases remaining between them. The CDR3 sequence is 14 residues long. Germline V CDR1 and CDR2: SGHDT, YYEEEE. The CDR3 is CASSLGTGFHEQYF. The DNA of the CDR3 is TGTGCCAGCAGCTTGGGTACGGGTTTCCACGAGCAGTACTTC. Full variable domain (rest looked up from reference TRBV5-6 and TRBJ2-7): DAGVTQSPTHLIKTRGQQVTLRCSPKSGHDTVSWYQQALGQGPQFIFQYYEEEERQRGNFPDRFSGHQFPNYSSELNVNALLLGDSALYLCASSLGTGFHEQYFGPGTRLTVT.

This chain links TRBV6-1 with TRBJ2-7, with D possibly being TRBD1 (5 bases). The V gene lost 5 bases and the J gene lost 7 bases, with 15 bases spanning the gap. Germline CDR1 is MNHNS and CDR2 is SASEGT. The CDR3 consists of 13 residues. Here the CDR3 DNA reads TGTGCCAGCAGTTCCCTATCCAGACAGGAGCAGTACTTC. Translating gives CASSSLSRQEQYF.